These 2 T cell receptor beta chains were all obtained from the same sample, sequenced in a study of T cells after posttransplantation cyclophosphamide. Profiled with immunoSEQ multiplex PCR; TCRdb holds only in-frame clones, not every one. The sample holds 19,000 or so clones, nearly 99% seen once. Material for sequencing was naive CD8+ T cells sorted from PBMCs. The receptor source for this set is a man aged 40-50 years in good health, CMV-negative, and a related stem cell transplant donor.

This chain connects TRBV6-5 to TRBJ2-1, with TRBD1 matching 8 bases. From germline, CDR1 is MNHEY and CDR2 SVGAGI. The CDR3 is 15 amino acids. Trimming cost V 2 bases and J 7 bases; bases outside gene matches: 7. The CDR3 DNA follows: TGTGCCAGCAGTTACCTGACAGGGGCTGGGAATGAGCAGTTCTTC. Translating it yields CASSYLTGAGNEQFF.

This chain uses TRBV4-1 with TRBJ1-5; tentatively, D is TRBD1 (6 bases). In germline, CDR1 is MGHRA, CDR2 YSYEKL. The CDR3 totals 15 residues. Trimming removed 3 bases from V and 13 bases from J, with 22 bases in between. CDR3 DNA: TGCGCCAGCAGCCAGGACGCAGGGACACTCCAATCTCAGCATTTT. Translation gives CASSQDAGTLQSQHF.